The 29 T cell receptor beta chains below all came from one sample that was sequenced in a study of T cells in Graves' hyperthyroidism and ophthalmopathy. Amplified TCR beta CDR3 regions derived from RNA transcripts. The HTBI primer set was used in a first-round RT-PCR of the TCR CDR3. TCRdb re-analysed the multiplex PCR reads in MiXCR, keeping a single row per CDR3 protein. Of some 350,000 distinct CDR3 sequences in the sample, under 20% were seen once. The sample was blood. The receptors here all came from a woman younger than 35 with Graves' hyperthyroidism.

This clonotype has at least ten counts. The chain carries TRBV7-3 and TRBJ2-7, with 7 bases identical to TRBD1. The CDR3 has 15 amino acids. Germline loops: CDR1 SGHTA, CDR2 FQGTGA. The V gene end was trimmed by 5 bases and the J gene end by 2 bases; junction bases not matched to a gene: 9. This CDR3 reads CASSAGPGQTYEQYF. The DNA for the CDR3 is TGTGCCAGCAGCGCGGGCCCGGGACAGACCTACGAGCAGTACTTC.

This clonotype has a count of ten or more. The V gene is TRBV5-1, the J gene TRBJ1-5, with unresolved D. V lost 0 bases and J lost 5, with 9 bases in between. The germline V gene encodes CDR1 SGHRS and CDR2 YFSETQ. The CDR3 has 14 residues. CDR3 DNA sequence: TGCGCCAGCAGCTTGGGAGGTTTCGATCAGCCCCAGCATTTT. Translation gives CASSLGGFDQPQHF.

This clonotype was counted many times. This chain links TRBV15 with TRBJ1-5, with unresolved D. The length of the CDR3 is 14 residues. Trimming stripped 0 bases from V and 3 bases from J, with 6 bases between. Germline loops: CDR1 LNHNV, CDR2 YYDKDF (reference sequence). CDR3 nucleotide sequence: TGTGCCACCAGCAGAGATACCGTCAATCAGCCCCAGCATTTT. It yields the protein CATSRDTVNQPQHF.

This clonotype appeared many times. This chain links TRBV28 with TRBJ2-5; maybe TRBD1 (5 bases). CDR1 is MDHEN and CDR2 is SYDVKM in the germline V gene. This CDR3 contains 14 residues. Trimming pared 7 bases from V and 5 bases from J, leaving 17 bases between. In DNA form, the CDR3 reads TGTGCCAGCACTCTGGGGCACCATGATGAGACCCAGTACTTC. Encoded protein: CASTLGHHDETQYF.

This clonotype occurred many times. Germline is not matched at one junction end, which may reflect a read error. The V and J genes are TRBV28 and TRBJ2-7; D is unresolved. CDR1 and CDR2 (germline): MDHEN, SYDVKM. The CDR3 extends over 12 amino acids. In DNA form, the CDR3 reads TGTGCCAGCAGTTTTAAGCCCACCCCAGTTGTCTTC. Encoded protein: CASSFKPTPVVF. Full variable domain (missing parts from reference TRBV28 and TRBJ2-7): DVKVTQSSRYLVKRTGEKVFLECVQDMDHENMFWYRQDPGLGLRLIYFSYDVKMKEKGDIPEGYSVSREKKERFSLILESASTNQTSMYLCASSFKPTPVVFGPGTRLTVT.

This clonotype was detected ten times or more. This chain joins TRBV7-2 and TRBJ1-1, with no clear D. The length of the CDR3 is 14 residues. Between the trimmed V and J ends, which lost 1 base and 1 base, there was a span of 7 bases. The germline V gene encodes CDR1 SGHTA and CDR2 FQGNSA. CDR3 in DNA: TGTGCCAGCAGCTTAGGCCGGACGAACACTGAAGCTTTCTTT. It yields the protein CASSLGRTNTEAFF.

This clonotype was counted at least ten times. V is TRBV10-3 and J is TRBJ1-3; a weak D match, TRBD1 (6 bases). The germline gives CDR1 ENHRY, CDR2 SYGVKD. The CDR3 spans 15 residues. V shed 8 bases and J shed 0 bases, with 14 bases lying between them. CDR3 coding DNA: TGTGCCATCTCATTAGGGGGAAGCTCTGGAAACACCATATATTTT. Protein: CAISLGGSSGNTIYF.

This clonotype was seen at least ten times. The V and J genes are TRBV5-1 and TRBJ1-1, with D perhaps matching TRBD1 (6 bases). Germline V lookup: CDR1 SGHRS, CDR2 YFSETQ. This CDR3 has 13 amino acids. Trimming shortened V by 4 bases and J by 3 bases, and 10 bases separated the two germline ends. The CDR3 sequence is CASSQGSDTEAFF. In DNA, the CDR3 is TGCGCCAGCAGCCAGGGGTCTGACACTGAAGCTTTCTTT.

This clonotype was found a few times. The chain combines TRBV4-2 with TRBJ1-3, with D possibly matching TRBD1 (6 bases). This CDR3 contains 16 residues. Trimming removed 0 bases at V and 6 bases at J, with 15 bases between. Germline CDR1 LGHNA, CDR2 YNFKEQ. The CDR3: CASSQDYGRGENTIYF. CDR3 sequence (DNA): TGTGCCAGCAGCCAAGATTACGGCAGGGGTGAAAACACCATATATTTT.

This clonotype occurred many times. The CDR3 nucleotides read TGTGCCAGCAGCTTAGCAGTCAAAAGGGGCATCCATGGCTACACCTTC. This gives the protein CASSLAVKRGIHGYTF. The chain combines TRBV7-2 with TRBJ1-2; perhaps TRBD1 as D (5 bases). CDR1 is SGHTA, CDR2 FQGNSA, per germline. The CDR3 covers 16 residues. Trimming removed 0 bases from V and 6 bases from J, with 17 bases in between.

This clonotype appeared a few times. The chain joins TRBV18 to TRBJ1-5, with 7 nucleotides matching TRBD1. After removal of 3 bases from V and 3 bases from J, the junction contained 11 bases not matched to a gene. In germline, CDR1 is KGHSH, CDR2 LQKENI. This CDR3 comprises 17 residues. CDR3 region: CASSPGQPLTFNQPQHF. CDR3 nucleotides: TGTGCCAGCTCACCGGGACAGCCGCTTACTTTCAATCAGCCCCAGCATTTT.

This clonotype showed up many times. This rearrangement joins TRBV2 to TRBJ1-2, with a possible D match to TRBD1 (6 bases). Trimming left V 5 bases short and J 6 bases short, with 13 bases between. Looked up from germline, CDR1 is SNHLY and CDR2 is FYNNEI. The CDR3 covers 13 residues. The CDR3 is CASSPGEVDGYTF. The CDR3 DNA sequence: TGTGCCAGCAGTCCAGGGGAAGTCGATGGCTACACCTTC.

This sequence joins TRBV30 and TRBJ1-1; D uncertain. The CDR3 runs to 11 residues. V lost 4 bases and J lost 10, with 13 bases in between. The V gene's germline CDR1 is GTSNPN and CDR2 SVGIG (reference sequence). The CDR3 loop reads CAWNRLLGAFF. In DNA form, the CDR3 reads TGTGCCTGGAACCGTTTATTAGGAGCTTTCTTT.

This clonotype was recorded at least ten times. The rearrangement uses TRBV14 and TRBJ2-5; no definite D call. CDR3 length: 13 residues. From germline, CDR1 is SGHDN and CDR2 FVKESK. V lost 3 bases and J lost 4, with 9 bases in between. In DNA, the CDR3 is TGTGCCAGCAGCCACTATTTGGGAGAGACCCAGTACTTC. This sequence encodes CASSHYLGETQYF.

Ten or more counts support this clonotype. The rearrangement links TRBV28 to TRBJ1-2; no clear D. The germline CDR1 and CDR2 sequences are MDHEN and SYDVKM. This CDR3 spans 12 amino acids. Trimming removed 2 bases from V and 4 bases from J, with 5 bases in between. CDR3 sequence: CASSLMSYGYTF. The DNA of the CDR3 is TGTGCCAGCAGTTTAATGAGCTATGGCTACACCTTC.

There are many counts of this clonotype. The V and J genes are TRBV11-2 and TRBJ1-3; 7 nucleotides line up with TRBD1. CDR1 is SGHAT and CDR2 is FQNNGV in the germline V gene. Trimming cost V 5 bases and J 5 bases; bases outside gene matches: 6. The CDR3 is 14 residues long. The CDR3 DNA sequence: TGTGCCAGCAGCCTGGGGGACAGTCGAAACACCATATATTTT. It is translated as CASSLGDSRNTIYF.

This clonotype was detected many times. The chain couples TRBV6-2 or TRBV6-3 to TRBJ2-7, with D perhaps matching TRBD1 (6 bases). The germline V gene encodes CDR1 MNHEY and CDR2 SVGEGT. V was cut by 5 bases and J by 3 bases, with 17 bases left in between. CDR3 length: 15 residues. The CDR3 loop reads CASSQGAQGIYEQYF. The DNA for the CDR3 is TGTGCCAGCAGTCAAGGCGCCCAGGGGATCTACGAGCAGTACTTC.

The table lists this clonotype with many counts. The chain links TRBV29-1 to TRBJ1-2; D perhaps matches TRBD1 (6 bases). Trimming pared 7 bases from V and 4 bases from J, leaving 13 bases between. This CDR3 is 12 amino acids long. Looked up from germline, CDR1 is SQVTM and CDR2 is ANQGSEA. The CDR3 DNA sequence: TGCAGCGCCGAGGACAGCTCCTATGGCTACACCTTC. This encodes CSAEDSSYGYTF.

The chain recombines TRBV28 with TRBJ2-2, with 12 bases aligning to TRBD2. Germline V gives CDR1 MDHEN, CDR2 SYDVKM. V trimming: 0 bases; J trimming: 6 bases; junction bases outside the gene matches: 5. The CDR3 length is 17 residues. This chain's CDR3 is CASSLWALAGGPGELFF. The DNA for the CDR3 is TGTGCCAGCAGTTTATGGGCCCTAGCGGGAGGGCCCGGGGAGCTGTTTTTT.

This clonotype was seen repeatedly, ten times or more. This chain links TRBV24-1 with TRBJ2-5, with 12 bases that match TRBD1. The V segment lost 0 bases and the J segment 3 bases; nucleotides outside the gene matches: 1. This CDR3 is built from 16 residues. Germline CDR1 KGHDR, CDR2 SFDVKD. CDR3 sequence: CATSDLGTGGEETQYF. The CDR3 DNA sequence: TGTGCCACCAGTGATTTGGGGACAGGGGGCGAAGAGACCCAGTACTTC.

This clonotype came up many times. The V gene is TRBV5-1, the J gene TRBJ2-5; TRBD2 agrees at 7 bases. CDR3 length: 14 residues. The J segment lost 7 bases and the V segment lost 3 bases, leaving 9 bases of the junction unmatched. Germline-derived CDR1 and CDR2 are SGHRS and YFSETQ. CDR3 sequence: CASSWQREGATQYF. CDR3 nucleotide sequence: TGCGCCAGCAGCTGGCAGAGGGAGGGCGCGACCCAGTACTTC. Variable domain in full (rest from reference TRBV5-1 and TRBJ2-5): KAGVTQTPRYLIKTRGQQVTLSCSPISGHRSVSWYQQTPGQGLQFLFEYFSETQRNKGNFPGRFSGRQFSNSRSEMNVSTLELGDSALYLCASSWQREGATQYFGPGTRLLVL.

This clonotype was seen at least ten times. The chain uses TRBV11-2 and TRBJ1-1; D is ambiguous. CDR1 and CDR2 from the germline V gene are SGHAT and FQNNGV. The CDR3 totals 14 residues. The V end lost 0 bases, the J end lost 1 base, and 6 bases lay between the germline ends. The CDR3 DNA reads TGTGCCAGCAGCTTAGATAATGCGAACACTGAAGCTTTCTTT. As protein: CASSLDNANTEAFF.

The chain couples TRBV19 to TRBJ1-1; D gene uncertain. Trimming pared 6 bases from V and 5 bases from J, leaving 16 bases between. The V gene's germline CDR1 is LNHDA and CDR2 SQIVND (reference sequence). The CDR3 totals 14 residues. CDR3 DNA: TGTGCCAGTAGGCCGGGTCCTACTGGAACTGAAGCTTTCTTT. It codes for CASRPGPTGTEAFF.

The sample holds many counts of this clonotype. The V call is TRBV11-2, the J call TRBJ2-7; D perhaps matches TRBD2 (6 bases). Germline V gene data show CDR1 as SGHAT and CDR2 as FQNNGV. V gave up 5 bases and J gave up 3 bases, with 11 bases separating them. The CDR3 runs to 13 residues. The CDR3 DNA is TGTGCCAGCAGCCCACCGGGGGACTACGAGCAGTACTTC. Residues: CASSPPGDYEQYF.

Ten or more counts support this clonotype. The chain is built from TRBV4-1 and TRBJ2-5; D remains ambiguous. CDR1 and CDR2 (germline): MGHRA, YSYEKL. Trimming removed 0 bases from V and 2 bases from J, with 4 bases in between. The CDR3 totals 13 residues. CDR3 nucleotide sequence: TGCGCCAGCAGCCAAGACGGACAAGAGACCCAGTACTTC. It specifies CASSQDGQETQYF.

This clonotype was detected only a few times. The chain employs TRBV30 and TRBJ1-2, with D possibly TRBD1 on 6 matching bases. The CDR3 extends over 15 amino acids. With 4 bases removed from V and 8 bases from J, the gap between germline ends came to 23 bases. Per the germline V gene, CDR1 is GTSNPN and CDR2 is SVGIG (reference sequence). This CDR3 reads CAWTGARYRGLGYTF. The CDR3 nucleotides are TGTGCCTGGACAGGGGCCCGATACCGAGGACTGGGCTACACCTTC.

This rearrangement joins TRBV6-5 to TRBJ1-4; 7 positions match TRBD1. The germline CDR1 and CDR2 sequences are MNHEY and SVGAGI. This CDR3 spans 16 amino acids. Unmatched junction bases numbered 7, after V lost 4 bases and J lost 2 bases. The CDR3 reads CASSSHYRGTNEKLFF. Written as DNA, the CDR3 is TGTGCCAGCAGTTCCCACTACAGGGGTACTAATGAAAAACTGTTTTTT.

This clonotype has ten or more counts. The CDR3 nucleotides read TGTGCCAGCAGTTACTCGTTTTCAAGGGGTGCTGGGGCCAACGTCCTGACTTTC. This codes for CASSYSFSRGAGANVLTF. The gene calls are TRBV6-2 or TRBV6-3 and TRBJ2-6, with D perhaps TRBD1 (5 bases). CDR1 is MNHEY and CDR2 is SVGEGT in the germline V gene. The CDR3 spans 18 residues. Trimming shortened V by 0 bases and J by 2 bases, and 14 bases separated the two germline ends.

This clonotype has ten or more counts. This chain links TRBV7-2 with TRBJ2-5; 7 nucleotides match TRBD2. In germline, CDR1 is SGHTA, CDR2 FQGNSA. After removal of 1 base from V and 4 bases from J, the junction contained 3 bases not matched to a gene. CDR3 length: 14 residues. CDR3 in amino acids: CASSLVPGGETQYF. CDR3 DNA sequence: TGTGCCAGCAGCTTAGTCCCGGGAGGAGAGACCCAGTACTTC.